The rows below give T cell receptor beta chains drawn from one sample of a study of T cell changes during pregnancy in multiple sclerosis. The protocol was immunoSEQ multiplex PCR, while the TCRdb copy is restricted to in-frame clones and leaves out a portion. The sample records 30,000 to 35,000 clones, approximately 90% being singletons. This material consisted of CD8+ T cells from peripheral blood mononuclear cells, taken in the second trimester of pregnancy. The receptor source for this set is a female donor with multiple sclerosis, enrolled in a pregnancy study. The CDR3 runs from the conserved cysteine through the conserved F or W. A D gene is named only where the DNA matches it firmly. Clone size is shown for a subset of rows, as once, few, many or a class of expanded clone.

j_gene: TRBJ2-4; v_gene: TRBV6-6; d_gene: NA; abundance: NA; CDR3aa: CASSYSPGGKNIQYF; CDR3nt: TGTGCCAGCAGTTACTCTCCCGGCGGCAAAAACATTCAGTACTTC
j_gene: TRBJ1-1; v_gene: TRBV11-2; d_gene: NA; abundance: NA; CDR3aa: CASSLDRHSKFMNTEAFF; CDR3nt: TGTGCCAGCAGCTTAGACAGACACAGCAAATTCATGAACACTGAAGCTTTCTTT
j_gene: TRBJ2-1; v_gene: TRBV19; d_gene: NA; abundance: few; CDR3aa: CASSPTGDLYNEQFF; CDR3nt: TGTGCCAGTAGTCCGACAGGCGATTTATACAATGAGCAGTTCTTC
j_gene: TRBJ2-7; v_gene: TRBV9; d_gene: NA; abundance: NA; CDR3aa: CASSAGGPYEQYF; CDR3nt: TGTGCCAGCAGCGCCGGTGGGCCCTACGAGCAGTACTTC
j_gene: TRBJ2-1; v_gene: TRBV27; d_gene: TRBD2; abundance: NA; CDR3aa: CASSSPSGGRTGNEQFF; CDR3nt: TGTGCCAGCAGTTCACCCTCCGGCGGGAGGACGGGTAATGAGCAGTTCTTC
j_gene: TRBJ2-1; v_gene: TRBV5-4; d_gene: TRBD1; abundance: once; CDR3aa: CASNRGRDNEQFF; CDR3nt: TGTGCCAGCAACAGGGGTAGGGACAATGAGCAGTTCTTC
j_gene: TRBJ2-1; v_gene: TRBV7-3; d_gene: NA; abundance: NA; CDR3aa: CASSLNSLREQFF; CDR3nt: TGTGCCAGCAGCTTAAACTCGCTACGTGAGCAGTTCTTC
j_gene: TRBJ2-5; v_gene: TRBV27; d_gene: NA; abundance: NA; CDR3aa: CASNPIAAKETQYF; CDR3nt: TGTGCCAGCAACCCTATAGCCGCTAAAGAGACCCAGTACTTC
j_gene: TRBJ1-4; v_gene: TRBV7-8; d_gene: NA; abundance: NA; CDR3aa: CASSSNQGTNEKLFF; CDR3nt: TGTGCCAGCAGCTCTAACCAGGGAACTAATGAAAAACTGTTTTTT
j_gene: TRBJ2-3; v_gene: TRBV25-1; d_gene: NA; abundance: NA; CDR3aa: CASSEGRTDGTDTQYF; CDR3nt: TGTGCCAGCAGTGAAGGGAGAACCGACGGCACAGATACGCAGTATTTT
j_gene: TRBJ1-1; v_gene: TRBV19; d_gene: NA; abundance: NA; CDR3aa: CASSIRQDGAEAFF; CDR3nt: TGTGCCAGTAGTATACGACAGGACGGCGCTGAAGCTTTCTTT
j_gene: TRBJ2-1; v_gene: TRBV7-8; d_gene: NA; abundance: NA; CDR3aa: CASSLGPGINEQFF; CDR3nt: TGTGCCAGCAGCTTAGGGCCCGGGATCAATGAGCAGTTCTTC
j_gene: TRBJ1-4; v_gene: TRBV19; d_gene: TRBD1; abundance: NA; CDR3aa: CASRTGANEKLFF; CDR3nt: TGTGCCAGTCGCACAGGGGCTAATGAAAAACTGTTTTTT
j_gene: TRBJ2-1; v_gene: TRBV4-3; d_gene: TRBD2; abundance: NA; CDR3aa: CASSLRTEGREIDEQFF; CDR3nt: TGCGCCAGCAGCCTCCGGACGGAAGGGCGGGAGATCGATGAGCAGTTCTTC
j_gene: TRBJ2-1; v_gene: TRBV27; d_gene: TRBD2; abundance: NA; CDR3aa: CASSWVMTGGDNEQFF; CDR3nt: TGTGCCAGCAGTTGGGTGATGACGGGGGGGGACAATGAGCAGTTCTTC
j_gene: TRBJ2-2; v_gene: TRBV6-4; d_gene: NA; abundance: NA; CDR3aa: CASSDGTTGELFF; CDR3nt: TGTGCCAGCAGTGACGGGACAACCGGGGAGCTGTTTTTT
j_gene: TRBJ2-1; v_gene: TRBV28; d_gene: TRBD2; abundance: NA; CDR3aa: CASSPLRLAGGGGSEQFF; CDR3nt: TGTGCCAGCAGTCCACTACGTCTAGCGGGAGGCGGTGGTAGTGAGCAGTTCTTC
j_gene: TRBJ2-3; v_gene: TRBV7-9; d_gene: TRBD2; abundance: NA; CDR3aa: CASSSPPGTSGRADTQYF; CDR3nt: TGTGCCAGCAGCTCACCGCCGGGGACTAGCGGGAGAGCAGATACGCAGTATTTT
j_gene: TRBJ2-7; v_gene: TRBV7-6; d_gene: TRBD2; abundance: NA; CDR3aa: CASSPGLAGVDEQYF; CDR3nt: TGTGCCAGCAGCCCAGGACTAGCGGGAGTGGACGAGCAGTACTTC
j_gene: TRBJ2-1; v_gene: TRBV7-9; d_gene: NA; abundance: few; CDR3aa: CASSLLRESYNEQFF; CDR3nt: TGTGCCAGCAGCCTACTTCGGGAGAGTTACAATGAGCAGTTCTTC
j_gene: TRBJ2-7; v_gene: TRBV5-4; d_gene: TRBD1; abundance: few; CDR3aa: CASSFGTGSYEQYF; CDR3nt: TGTGCCAGCAGCTTCGGGACAGGTTCCTACGAGCAGTACTTC
j_gene: TRBJ1-2; v_gene: TRBV18; d_gene: TRBD1; abundance: NA; CDR3aa: CASSHRDRGRVDYGYTF; CDR3nt: TGTGCCAGCTCACACCGGGACAGGGGCCGGGTAGACTATGGCTACACCTTC
j_gene: TRBJ2-1; v_gene: TRBV7-3; d_gene: TRBD2; abundance: NA; CDR3aa: CASSSPSPSGGYNEQFF; CDR3nt: TGTGCCAGCAGCTCTCCGTCTCCTAGCGGGGGCTACAATGAGCAGTTCTTC
j_gene: TRBJ2-1; v_gene: TRBV11-3; d_gene: NA; abundance: NA; CDR3aa: CASNMQGKEQFF; CDR3nt: TGTGCCAGTAACATGCAGGGCAAGGAGCAGTTCTTC
j_gene: TRBJ2-1; v_gene: TRBV19; d_gene: TRBD2; abundance: NA; CDR3aa: CASSIEMGLADSSYNEQFF; CDR3nt: TGTGCCAGTAGTATAGAGATGGGACTAGCGGACAGCTCCTACAATGAGCAGTTCTTC
j_gene: TRBJ1-3; v_gene: TRBV7-9; d_gene: NA; abundance: NA; CDR3aa: CASSLIPVYSGNTIYF; CDR3nt: TGTGCCAGCAGCTTAATCCCTGTCTACTCTGGAAACACCATATATTTT
j_gene: TRBJ2-1; v_gene: TRBV4-2; d_gene: TRBD2; abundance: NA; CDR3aa: CASSQGTSGSNEQFF; CDR3nt: TGTGCCAGCAGCCAAGGGACTAGCGGGTCCAATGAGCAGTTCTTC
j_gene: TRBJ2-1; v_gene: TRBV7-2; d_gene: TRBD1; abundance: NA; CDR3aa: CASSVGQGGEQFF; CDR3nt: TGTGCCAGCAGCGTCGGACAGGGCGGTGAGCAGTTCTTC
j_gene: TRBJ2-1; v_gene: TRBV4-1; d_gene: TRBD2; abundance: NA; CDR3aa: CASSARLAGDYNEQFF; CDR3nt: TGCGCCAGCAGCGCCCGACTAGCGGGAGACTACAATGAGCAGTTCTTC
j_gene: TRBJ2-1; v_gene: TRBV5-1; d_gene: TRBD2; abundance: NA; CDR3aa: CASRASGPDNEQFF; CDR3nt: TGCGCCAGCAGAGCTAGCGGGCCGGACAATGAGCAGTTCTTC
j_gene: TRBJ1-1; v_gene: TRBV28; d_gene: NA; abundance: NA; CDR3aa: CASSSRFGSEAFF; CDR3nt: TGTGCCAGCAGTTCCCGATTTGGCTCTGAAGCTTTCTTT
j_gene: TRBJ2-7; v_gene: TRBV27; d_gene: TRBD1; abundance: once; CDR3aa: CASSSIYMGDRGNEQYF; CDR3nt: TGTGCCAGCAGTTCCATCTATATGGGGGACAGGGGAAACGAGCAGTACTTC
j_gene: TRBJ2-7; v_gene: TRBV6-5; d_gene: TRBD2; abundance: NA; CDR3aa: CASSYLAGDYEQYF; CDR3nt: TGTGCCAGCAGTTACTTGGCGGGGGACTACGAGCAGTACTTC
j_gene: TRBJ1-6; v_gene: TRBV19; d_gene: TRBD1; abundance: few; CDR3aa: CASRTDRGTRSPLHF; CDR3nt: TGTGCCAGTAGAACGGACAGGGGTACGAGGTCACCCCTCCACTTT
j_gene: TRBJ2-7; v_gene: TRBV19; d_gene: NA; abundance: NA; CDR3aa: CASSMLTGTTYEQYF; CDR3nt: TGTGCCAGTAGTATGCTAACAGGAACAACCTACGAGCAGTACTTC
j_gene: TRBJ2-7; v_gene: TRBV27; d_gene: TRBD1; abundance: once; CDR3aa: CASSYSGGSIYEQYF; CDR3nt: TGTGCCAGCAGTTACTCAGGGGGCTCCATCTACGAGCAGTACTTC
j_gene: TRBJ2-1; v_gene: TRBV19; d_gene: NA; abundance: NA; CDR3aa: CASSPTSPSNEQFF; CDR3nt: TGTGCCAGTAGTCCGACTAGTCCCTCCAATGAGCAGTTCTTC
j_gene: TRBJ1-5; v_gene: TRBV7-9; d_gene: TRBD1; abundance: NA; CDR3aa: CASSFSTGDQPQHF; CDR3nt: TGTGCCAGCAGCTTCTCTACAGGGGATCAGCCCCAGCATTTT
j_gene: TRBJ1-2; v_gene: TRBV6-5; d_gene: NA; abundance: NA; CDR3aa: CASSYGGIYGYTF; CDR3nt: TGTGCCAGCAGTTACGGGGGGATCTATGGCTACACCTTC
j_gene: TRBJ2-2; v_gene: TRBV9; d_gene: TRBD2; abundance: NA; CDR3aa: CASSVLAGAGELFF; CDR3nt: TGTGCCAGCAGCGTCCTAGCGGGAGCCGGGGAGCTGTTTTTT
j_gene: TRBJ1-2; v_gene: TRBV6-5; d_gene: TRBD1; abundance: NA; CDR3aa: CASSLGQDFYGYTF; CDR3nt: TGTGCCAGCAGTTTGGGACAGGACTTTTATGGCTACACCTTC
j_gene: TRBJ1-2; v_gene: TRBV27; d_gene: TRBD1; abundance: NA; CDR3aa: CASSSFDRGLKHGYTF; CDR3nt: TGTGCCAGCAGTTCCTTCGACAGGGGGCTCAAACATGGCTACACCTTC
j_gene: TRBJ2-5; v_gene: TRBV28; d_gene: NA; abundance: NA; CDR3aa: CASSFDIAQETQYF; CDR3nt: TGTGCCAGCAGTTTTGACATTGCCCAAGAGACCCAGTACTTC
j_gene: TRBJ2-1; v_gene: TRBV4-3; d_gene: NA; abundance: NA; CDR3aa: CASSQDLTGSSYNEQFF; CDR3nt: TGCGCCAGCAGCCAAGATCTTACGGGGAGCTCCTACAATGAGCAGTTCTTC
j_gene: TRBJ1-5; v_gene: TRBV15; d_gene: NA; abundance: once; CDR3aa: CATSRDGPDRPSNQPQHF; CDR3nt: TGTGCCACCAGCAGAGACGGCCCCGACAGGCCGAGCAATCAGCCCCAGCATTTT
j_gene: TRBJ1-4; v_gene: TRBV4-1; d_gene: TRBD1; abundance: NA; CDR3aa: CASSSDRGTNEKLFF; CDR3nt: TGCGCCAGCAGCTCCGACAGGGGGACTAATGAAAAACTGTTTTTT
j_gene: TRBJ2-4; v_gene: TRBV7-9; d_gene: TRBD2; abundance: NA; CDR3aa: CASSPILLSGRSSKNIQYF; CDR3nt: TGTGCCAGCAGCCCCATTCTCCTCTCCGGGAGGTCGTCCAAAAACATTCAGTACTTC
j_gene: TRBJ1-4; v_gene: TRBV2; d_gene: TRBD1; abundance: NA; CDR3aa: CASIPTGGEKLFF; CDR3nt: TGTGCCAGCATACCGACAGGGGGCGAAAAACTGTTTTTT
j_gene: TRBJ2-1; v_gene: TRBV9; d_gene: NA; abundance: NA; CDR3aa: CVSSVVKGGSYNEQFF; CDR3nt: TGTGTCAGCAGCGTAGTCAAAGGGGGCTCCTACAATGAGCAGTTCTTC
j_gene: TRBJ2-7; v_gene: TRBV11-2; d_gene: TRBD2; abundance: NA; CDR3aa: CASSLVGGSYEQYF; CDR3nt: TGTGCCAGCAGCTTAGTGGGCGGGAGTTACGAGCAGTACTTC
j_gene: TRBJ2-1; v_gene: TRBV7-6; d_gene: TRBD2; abundance: NA; CDR3aa: CASSGSTGDAGGEQFF; CDR3nt: TGTGCCAGCAGCGGAAGCACTGGCGACGCGGGGGGTGAGCAGTTCTTC
j_gene: TRBJ2-1; v_gene: TRBV4-2; d_gene: NA; abundance: few; CDR3aa: CASSQDPSGGYNEQFF; CDR3nt: TGTGCCAGCAGCCAAGATCCCAGCGGAGGGTACAATGAGCAGTTCTTC